This paragraph covers one T cell receptor beta chain sequence. Measured with immunoSEQ multiplex PCR; TCRdb has only the in-frame clones, and not every one. The sample yields some 71,000 clones, more than 75% seen once. The data stem from a study of PD-L1 blockade in urothelial cancer. V lost 3 bases and J 0 bases, leaving 13 bases between the germline ends. The CDR3 extends over 15 amino acids. Germline V gene data show CDR1 as GTSNPN and CDR2 as SVGIG (reference sequence). Time point of the sample: pretreatment peripheral blood. The source material was PBMCs, sampled around atezolizumab (anti-PD-L1) treatment. The clonotype was recovered from a man aged 60 to 69 with urothelial cancer. V is TRBV30 and J is TRBJ2-3, with D perhaps matching TRBD1 (6 bases). CDR3 loop: CAWSRGSLSTDTQYF. The CDR3, as DNA: TGTGCCTGGAGCAGGGGAAGTTTGAGCACAGATACGCAGTATTTT.